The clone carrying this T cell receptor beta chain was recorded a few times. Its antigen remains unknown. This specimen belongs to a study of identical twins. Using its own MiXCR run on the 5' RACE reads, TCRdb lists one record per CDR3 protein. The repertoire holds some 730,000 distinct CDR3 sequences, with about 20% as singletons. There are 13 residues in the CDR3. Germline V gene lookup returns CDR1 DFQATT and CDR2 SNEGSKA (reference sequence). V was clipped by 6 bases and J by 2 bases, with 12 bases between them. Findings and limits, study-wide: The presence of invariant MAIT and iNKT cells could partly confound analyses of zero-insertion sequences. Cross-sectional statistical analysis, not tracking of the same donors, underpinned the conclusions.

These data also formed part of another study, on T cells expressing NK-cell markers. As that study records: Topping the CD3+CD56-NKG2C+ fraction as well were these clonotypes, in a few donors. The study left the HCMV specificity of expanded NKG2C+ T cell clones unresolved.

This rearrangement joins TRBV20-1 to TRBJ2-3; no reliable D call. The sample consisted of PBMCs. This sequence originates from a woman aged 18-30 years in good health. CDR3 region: CSAALGSTDTQYF. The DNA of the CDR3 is TGCAGTGCCGCCCTCGGGTCCACAGATACGCAGTATTTT.